This T cell receptor (beta chain) came from a study of blood T cell repertoires in COVID-19. Study background: Some COVID-19 samples were acute and others convalescent; all came from the United States, Italy and Spain. PBMCs, B-cell-depleted T cells, or T cells were the source of the cDNA or gDNA that made up the material.

The CDR3 sequence is 14 residues long. V dropped 5 bases and J dropped 4; count of bases not matched to a gene: 6. Germline CDR1 SGHRS, CDR2 YFSETQ. Original processing methods: The assay estimated nucleated cells by amplifying reference gene primers. Data came from immunoSEQ multiplex PCR; TCRdb stores just in-frame clones and leaves some out. That table supplies the V and J calls and clone size; D and trimming were determined from the DNA. In the table there are under 60,000 clones, around 90% of which are singletons. V gene TRBV5-1 combines with J gene TRBJ2-3, with 8 bases matching TRBD1. Sequencing was performed on peripheral blood. The clonotype originates from a human donor with acute or convalescent COVID-19. The donor label of this sample is uncertain. CDR3 sequence: CASSSGGRADTQYF. The DNA for the CDR3 is TGCGCCAGCAGTTCAGGGGGCAGAGCAGATACGCAGTATTTT. Combining the CDR3 with reference TRBV5-1 and TRBJ2-3 gives the whole variable domain KAGVTQTPRYLIKTRGQQVTLSCSPISGHRSVSWYQQTPGQGLQFLFEYFSETQRNKGNFPGRFSGRQFSNSRSEMNVSTLELGDSALYLCASSSGGRADTQYFGPGTRLTVL.